Listed here are 7 T cell receptor beta chains from one sample, sequenced in a study of T cells expressing NK-cell markers. TCRdb processed the 5' RACE reads again and assigns one entry to each CDR3 protein, with no DNA. Its table lists around 110,000 distinct CDR3 sequences. Sequencing was done on a sample of blood T cells: a sorted CD56 or NKG2C T cell subset, CD4+ or CD8+ T cells, or bulk PBMC T cells (not recorded which). These receptors were collected from a woman between 18 and 69 years old in good health.

The chain links TRBV7-6 to TRBJ2-3; without DNA, the TCRdb call of TRBD2 cannot be checked. Germline CDR1 is SGHVS and CDR2 is FNYEAQ. The CDR3 runs to 15 residues. CDR3 residues: CASSYSGGGEDMQYF.

The rearrangement uses TRBV2 and TRBJ2-4; as DNA is missing, the TRBD1 call by TCRdb cannot be tested. This CDR3 region has 14 residues. Germline-derived CDR1 and CDR2 are SNHLY and FYNNEI. CDR3 protein: CASNPPSAKNIQYF.

The rearrangement joins TRBV18 to TRBJ2-2. Germline CDR1 reads KGHSH; CDR2 reads LQKENI. The CDR3 totals 15 residues. This CDR3 is CASSPPAQYTGELFF.

The CDR3 here is CATSAQRGERVGNEQFF. This chain connects TRBV15 to TRBJ2-1; TCRdb indicates TRBD1, and absent DNA this call remains unverified. Germline V gives CDR1 LNHNV, CDR2 YYDKDF (reference sequence). This CDR3 is 17 amino acids long.

The genes are TRBV6-1 and TRBJ2-7. CDR3 size: 14 residues. The germline CDR1 and CDR2 sequences are MNHNS and SASEGT. The CDR3 sequence: CASSPSGSPYEQYF.

The V and J genes are TRBV4-3 and TRBJ2-7; there is no DNA to check the TCRdb D call of TRBD1. In germline, CDR1 is LGHNA, CDR2 YSLEER. The CDR3 is 14 amino acids. CDR3 amino acids: CASSQVVGEVEQYF.

V usage is TRBV20-1 and J usage is TRBJ2-5; TCRdb lists TRBD2, though no DNA is available to test this call. CDR3 length: 14 amino acids. The germline V gene has CDR1 DFQATT and CDR2 SNEGSKA (reference sequence). The CDR3 here is CSARIAGAEETQYF.